This TCR beta chain derives from a study of blood T cell repertoires in COVID-19. Recovery meant two consecutive negative NP/OP PCR tests, professional clearance, or resolved symptoms. Germline loops: CDR1 SGDLS, CDR2 YYNGEE. Trimming cost V 0 bases and J 4 bases; bases outside gene matches: 6. The CDR3 has 15 residues. The table came from immunoSEQ multiplex PCR; TCRdb's copy has only in-frame clones and leaves some out. This table holds 110,000 to 150,000 clones, 86% found once. The chain combines TRBV9 with TRBJ2-7; 8 positions agree with TRBD1. Input material: PBMCs or T cells enriched from blood (not recorded which). This clonotype was sampled from a man aged 50-59 years who had recovered from COVID-19. DNA for the CDR3: TGTGCCAGCAGCGTAGATGGCAGGGGGCTGTACGAGCAGTACTTC. Its protein is CASSVDGRGLYEQYF. Full variable domain (rest looked up from reference TRBV9 and TRBJ2-7): DSGVTQTPKHLITATGQRVTLRCSPRSGDLSVYWYQQSLDQGLQFLIQYYNGEERAKGNILERFSAQQFPDLHSELNLSSLELGDSALYFCASSVDGRGLYEQYFGPGTRLTVT.